These T cell receptor beta chains were read from a single sample in a study of response to subunit inactivated influenza vaccine. TCRdb redid the calling of the RT-PCR reads with MiXCR, one entry per CDR3 protein. Of a few hundred thousand distinct CDR3 sequences in the sample, approximately 7.7% were seen once. The input for sequencing was PBMCs from blood, taken roughly 24 months after vaccination. These receptors were collected from a man aged 45 to 75 who received an inactivated influenza vaccine. Both conserved end residues are part of each CDR3. Fields, in order: D gene, J gene, V gene, clone size, CDR3 DNA, CDR3 protein. A D gene is named only where the DNA matches it firmly. The listing skips clone size in some rows; elsewhere it reads once, few, many or a size class.

TRBD1,TRBJ2-1,TRBV6-1,many,TGTGCCAGCAGGCCGGGACAGTACAATGAGCAGTTCTTC,CASRPGQYNEQFF
NA,TRBJ2-3,TRBV4-3,NA,TGCGCCAGCAGCCAAAGGGACGGAGATACGCAGTATTTT,CASSQRDGDTQYF
TRBD2,TRBJ2-2,TRBV4-3,many,TGCGCCAGCAGCGAAAGGACTAGCGGGATGGGTACCGGGGAGCTGTTTTTT,CASSERTSGMGTGELFF
NA,TRBJ2-7,TRBV7-9,many,TGTGCCAGCAGCACCGAGGGGGGGCTGAGCGAGCAGTACTTC,CASSTEGGLSEQYF
NA,TRBJ1-2,TRBV5-8,few,TGTGCCGCCCTGAAGTTGAGGGTGGATGGCTACACCTTC,CAALKLRVDGYTF
NA,TRBJ1-1,TRBV5-1,many,TGCGCCAGCAAGGACAGTCAGGAAGCCAAAGCTTTCTTT,CASKDSQEAKAFF
NA,TRBJ2-2,TRBV9,NA,TGTGCCAGCAGCGTAGGTCGGGGGACCAACACCGGGGAGCTGTTTTTT,CASSVGRGTNTGELFF
NA,TRBJ2-6,TRBV6-2/TRBV6-3,once,TGTGCCAGCATTCGTGGGGGGACTCCTGGGGCCAACGTCCTGACTTTC,CASIRGGTPGANVLTF
TRBD2,TRBJ2-3,TRBV11-2,few,TGTGCCAGCAGCTTAGCCGGACTAGCGTCGTTCACAGATACGCAGTATTTT,CASSLAGLASFTDTQYF
NA,TRBJ2-2,TRBV7-2,NA,TGTGCCAGTGGGGCCAAGAACACCGGGGAGCTGTTTTTT,CASGAKNTGELFF
TRBD1,TRBJ2-3,TRBV19,NA,TGTGCCAGTAGTACAGGACAGGGCCCAGATACGCAGTATTTT,CASSTGQGPDTQYF
NA,TRBJ2-7,TRBV20-1,few,TGCAGTGCCCGGCTTGGGGTAACCTACGAGCAGTACTTC,CSARLGVTYEQYF
NA,TRBJ2-2,TRBV5-1,NA,TGCGCCAGCAGCTTGGCCCCAGGGTCGAACACCGGGGAGCTGTTTTTT,CASSLAPGSNTGELFF
NA,TRBJ2-2,TRBV7-9,NA,TGTGCCAGCAGCTTATTAGGGGACACCGGGGAGCTGTTTTTT,CASSLLGDTGELFF
NA,TRBJ2-7,TRBV12-3/TRBV12-4,few,TGTGCCAGCAGTTTCGGGGACTTCTACGAGCAGTACTTC,CASSFGDFYEQYF
TRBD1,TRBJ2-7,TRBV12-3/TRBV12-4,many,TGTGCCAGCAGTTTGGGGACAGGGAAATCCGAGCAGTACTTC,CASSLGTGKSEQYF
TRBD2,TRBJ2-7,TRBV27,NA,TGTGCCAGCAGTCCCCTAAGACTACTAGCGGGGAACTCCTACGAGCAGTACTTC,CASSPLRLLAGNSYEQYF
NA,TRBJ2-3,TRBV10-3,many,TGTGCCATCAGTGAGACAGACTTCGGAGATACGCAGTATTTT,CAISETDFGDTQYF
TRBD2,TRBJ2-1,TRBV6-1,NA,TGTGCCAGCATAAGACTAGCGCAGTACAATGAGCAGTTCTTC,CASIRLAQYNEQFF
TRBD2,TRBJ2-7,TRBV4-3,many,TGCGCCAGCAGCCAAGATGTGCTAGCGGGAGGTTGGCAGTACTTC,CASSQDVLAGGWQYF
TRBD1,TRBJ1-3,TRBV5-5,few,TGTGCCAGCAGCTGGGGACAGGGAATTGGAAACACCATATATTTT,CASSWGQGIGNTIYF
TRBD1,TRBJ2-7,TRBV13,NA,TGTGCCAGCAGTAGGATGTTCGACAGGGGACAACCCCGGAAAGAGCAGTACTTC,CASSRMFDRGQPRKEQYF
TRBD1,TRBJ2-1,TRBV4-1,many,TGCGCCAGCAGCCAAGAAGACAGGGTTGAGCAGTTCTTC,CASSQEDRVEQFF
TRBD2,TRBJ2-7,TRBV18,few,TGTGCCAGCTCACCAGCCAGGAGGGGAGGGGACGAGCAGTACTTC,CASSPARRGGDEQYF
TRBD2,TRBJ2-1,TRBV5-1,many,TGCGCCAGCAGCTTGGTGGGAGGGCCTAGTTACAATGAGCAGTTCTTC,CASSLVGGPSYNEQFF
NA,TRBJ1-3,TRBV15,NA,TGTGCCACCAGCAGGGGATGGGACTCTCCGATAGGAAACACCATATATTTT,CATSRGWDSPIGNTIYF
TRBD1,TRBJ1-1,TRBV12-3/TRBV12-4,NA,TGTGCCAGCAGCTCCCTTCTTCCGACAGGGGGCGCAGGAAAGAACACTGAAGCTTTCTTT,CASSSLLPTGGAGKNTEAFF
TRBD1,TRBJ2-1,TRBV29-1,many,TGCAGCGTTGAAGAGGGACAGGGGTGGGGTGAGCAGTTCTTC,CSVEEGQGWGEQFF
NA,TRBJ1-1,TRBV7-9,NA,TGTGCCAGCAGCTACTACAGTACTTCTAACACTGAAGCTTTCTTT,CASSYYSTSNTEAFF
NA,TRBJ1-4,TRBV5-1,many,TGCGCCAGCAGAAAGGGGGGAACTAATGAAAAACTGTTTTTT,CASRKGGTNEKLFF
NA,TRBJ2-1,TRBV24-1,few,TGTGCCACCAGTGACGCAGAACACAATGAGCAGTTCTTC,CATSDAEHNEQFF
NA,TRBJ2-1,TRBV27,few,TGTGCCAGCAGGGCGACAGGTTCTGAGGAGCAGTTCTTC,CASRATGSEEQFF
NA,TRBJ1-3,TRBV15,many,TGTGCCACCAGCAGGGCGAGGCAGGACGCAGGAAACACCATATATTTT,CATSRARQDAGNTIYF
NA,TRBJ2-3,TRBV5-6,NA,TGTGCCAGCAGCTACCAGGTGGGGACGCAGTATTTT,CASSYQVGTQYF
NA,TRBJ2-1,TRBV20-1,few,TGCAGTGCTACTTCAGGGGGGAATGAGCAGTTCTTC,CSATSGGNEQFF
TRBD2,TRBJ2-1,TRBV5-1,few,TGCGCCAGCAGCTTGGCTAGCGGGCAAAATGAGCAGTTCTTC,CASSLASGQNEQFF
TRBD1,TRBJ2-7,TRBV4-1,NA,TGCGCCAGCAGCCAAGAGAGGGACAGGGGCTACGAGCAGTACTTC,CASSQERDRGYEQYF
NA,TRBJ2-5,TRBV6-1,few,TGTGCCACCACAGGAGCCCGGCGTCAGGAGACCCAGTACTTC,CATTGARRQETQYF
NA,TRBJ2-3,TRBV28,NA,TGTGCCAGCAGTTTGGGGTATGGCGGAGCACATTCAGATACGCAGTATTTT,CASSLGYGGAHSDTQYF
TRBD1,TRBJ1-2,TRBV2,few,TGTGCCAGCACGCGCGGACAGGGGGTGGGCTATGGCTACACCTTC,CASTRGQGVGYGYTF
NA,TRBJ2-2,TRBV15,NA,TGTGCCACCAGCAGAGGGGAGAGCACCGGGGAGCTGTTTTTT,CATSRGESTGELFF
NA,TRBJ1-1,TRBV10-2,few,TGCGCCAGCAGCCCTAAGGCCCGTGAAGCTTTCTTT,CASSPKAREAFF
TRBD1,TRBJ1-2,TRBV29-1,many,TGCAGCGTTGAACCGGGACAGTCGGCCTATGGCTACACCTTC,CSVEPGQSAYGYTF
TRBD1,TRBJ1-1,TRBV5-6,few,TGTGCCAGCAGCACTCCGGGACAGGGGAGAACTGAAGCTTTCTTT,CASSTPGQGRTEAFF
NA,TRBJ2-3,TRBV7-9,NA,TGTGCCAGCAGCGTAGCCGGGGAGGATACGCAGTATTTT,CASSVAGEDTQYF
TRBD2,TRBJ2-1,TRBV4-2,many,TGTGCCAGCAGCCAAGTTTTAGCGGGAGGGCCCAATGAGCAGTTCTTC,CASSQVLAGGPNEQFF
TRBD2,TRBJ2-5,TRBV29-1,few,TGCAGCGCGAGAAATAGCGGGAGTCGAGAGACCCAGTACTTC,CSARNSGSRETQYF
NA,TRBJ1-4,TRBV12-3/TRBV12-4,many,TGTGCCAGCAGCCCCCTATGGGGGGCGGGCGAAAAACTGTTTTTT,CASSPLWGAGEKLFF
NA,TRBJ2-7,TRBV4-2,NA,TGTGCCAGCAGCCAAGGACGCGGACAGTCCACCTACGAGCAGTACTTC,CASSQGRGQSTYEQYF
NA,TRBJ1-1,TRBV6-1,NA,TGTGCCACCAAGTCACAGTCGAACACTGAAGCTTTCTTT,CATKSQSNTEAFF
TRBD1,TRBJ2-7,TRBV28,NA,TGTGCCAGCAGTCCCGACAGGGTACTTTACGAGCAGTACTTC,CASSPDRVLYEQYF
TRBD2,TRBJ2-1,TRBV9,NA,TGTGCCAGCAGCGTAGATAGCGGGACTTACAATGAGCAGTTCTTC,CASSVDSGTYNEQFF
NA,TRBJ2-5,TRBV7-9,few,TGTGCCAGCAGCTATTTAGTAGGGGCCCGAGAGACCCAGTACTTC,CASSYLVGARETQYF
NA,TRBJ1-1,TRBV10-3,NA,TGTGCCATCAGTGGAACTACTTCTACTGAAGCTTTCTTT,CAISGTTSTEAFF
NA,TRBJ2-7,TRBV29-1,few,TGCAGCGGAGGACACGGATCGGCCTACGAGCAGTACTTC,CSGGHGSAYEQYF
NA,TRBJ2-4,TRBV30,many,TGTGCCTGGAGTCGGGCGGGAATCATGCTGGCCAAAAACATTCAGTACTTC,CAWSRAGIMLAKNIQYF
TRBD1,TRBJ2-3,TRBV4-1,many,TGCGCCAGCAACCGGCAGGGGGCTAGGACAGATACGCAGTATTTT,CASNRQGARTDTQYF
NA,TRBJ2-5,TRBV15,many,TGTGCCACCAGCAGAGATCAGTTTGGAAGCGGGGAGACCCAGTACTTC,CATSRDQFGSGETQYF
TRBD1,TRBJ2-2,TRBV18,NA,TGTGCCAGCTCACAGGGACAGGGCGCGAACACCGGGGAGCTGTTTTTT,CASSQGQGANTGELFF